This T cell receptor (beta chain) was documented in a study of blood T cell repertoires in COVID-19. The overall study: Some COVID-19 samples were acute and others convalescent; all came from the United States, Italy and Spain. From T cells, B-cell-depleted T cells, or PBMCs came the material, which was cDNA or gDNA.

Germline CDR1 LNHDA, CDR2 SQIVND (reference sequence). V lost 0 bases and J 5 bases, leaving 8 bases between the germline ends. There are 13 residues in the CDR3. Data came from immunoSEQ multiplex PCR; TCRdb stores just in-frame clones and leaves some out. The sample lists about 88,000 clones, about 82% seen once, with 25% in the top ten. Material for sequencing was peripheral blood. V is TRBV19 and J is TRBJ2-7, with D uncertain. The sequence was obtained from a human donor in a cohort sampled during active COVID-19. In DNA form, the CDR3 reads TGTGCCAGTAGTATAGACCACCAGGACGAGCAGTACTTC. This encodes CASSIDHQDEQYF.